This paragraph covers one TCR beta chain sequence. This clonotype was seen more than once but under ten times. This receptor's antigen is unknown. The input lacks base qualities; no much larger clone sits a single base away. The germline V end is reduced by 7 bases and the J end by 3 bases; junction bases left unmatched: 5. CDR1 MNHEY and CDR2 SMNVEV are derived from the germline V gene (reference sequence). From cysteine to phenylalanine, the CDR3 is 14 amino acids long. Only the CDR3 part of the read is kept: 42 bases, read in frame from the first base. The library was prepared using 5' RACE. The listed sequencing device is Illumina HiSeq 2500. A second roughly 7 to 11 cycle PCR used a sample-barcoded 5' primer and a J-beta primer mix. Each TCR beta cDNA molecule received a unique molecular identifier from a template-switch 5' adaptor carrying 12 random nucleotides. Each sample yielded at least 3 million CDR3-containing paired-end reads. The Mint cDNA synthesis kit, primed by a TRBC-specific oligonucleotide, was used to synthesize first-strand cDNA from all RNA. Following uracil-DNA glycosylase treatment, all cDNA underwent a first 18-cycle PCR with the universal primers M1SS and BC2_uni_R. The authors processed their data as follows. For normalization, 1 million high-quality reads were randomly selected from each sample, with every read carrying a distinct molecular identifier. Instead of being binned into consensus sequences, reads with shared molecular identifiers were discarded. MiTCR, run with a Q25 quality threshold and the strictest error-elimination algorithm, handled CDR3 identification, clonotype clustering and error correction. A nonparametric unseen species model with Euler transformation was used to estimate lower-bound total TCR beta diversity. TCRdb ran its own pipeline on the public reads, namely fastp trimming at Q25 and MiXCR clone calling, and kept in-frame beta chains. Entries that share a CDR3 protein sequence are merged under the most common genes and DNA. TCRdb, rather than the study authors, made the V and J calls. This sample lists over 750,000 distinct CDR3 sequences; 20% to 25% were detected once. 9.4% of the sample comes from the top ten.

This sample was taken from a study of blood T cells in healthy people across ages (dated by TCRdb to 2014 to 2015). General notes on the study: In model experiments, template switching captured roughly one uniquely barcoded TCR beta cDNA molecule for every two T cells. Age-related changes in TCR beta repertoire diversity were measured in the study by deep sequencing normalized with unique cDNA molecular identifiers. The donors were divided into four age groups: young (average roughly 17 years), middle-aged (almost 40), aged (about 60) and long-lived (roughly 86). Using the same blood draw, the study looked at two additional independent replicas of 1 million unique cDNA reads for two donors, one aged 18 to 30 and the other aged 80 or older.

Systemically healthy Caucasian individuals from Russia, about 38 in total and aged roughly 6 to 100 years, were included as donors. Each donor gave roughly 9.5 milliliters of peripheral blood, collected into EDTA-treated Vacutainer tubes. PBMCs were isolated by Ficoll-Paque density-gradient centrifugation, with at least 7 million obtained per sample. Trizol reagent was used to extract total RNA from PBMCs, with at least 5 micrograms per sample. For every donor, flow cytometry on a PBMC aliquot measured the percentage of naive CD45RAhigh/CD27high T cells. Overall study results and their limits: Because donor CMV infection status was unknown, age-related changes in expanded clonotypes were potentially confounded. Conclusive comparison of naive and antigen-experienced compartments was prevented by the profiling of bulk unsorted PBMCs. Observed TCR beta diversity per million T cells fell roughly linearly with age, and a significant reduction was already apparent by age around 39. Compared with the aged group, the long-lived group had more naive CD4+ T cells, fewer expanded clones and increased TCR diversity, a pattern suggesting age selection. There was a strong correlation between observed TCR beta diversity and the percentage of naive T cells measured by flow cytometry. Estimates of total diversity from one million sequenced T cells were regarded as lower bounds and underestimates.

The same sample was also used in a study of T cells of mothers and their children. Per that second paper: Nine systemically healthy Caucasian individuals served as donors, namely three mothers together with their six children. cDNA synthesis consumed the entire amount of extracted RNA, loaded at about 1.6 ug RNA in each 15 ul reaction. Sample barcodes and 2-4 random nucleotides were added via the M1S primer in the second PCR. Each mother yielded over 9 million TCR beta CDR3 reads and each child 3 million to 3.5 million reads. TCR recombination output is similarly shaped by thymic selection in related and unrelated pairs, with a minor effect exerted by inherited differences. Related mother-child pairs always showed normalized repertoire overlap that was slightly higher than in unrelated mother-child pairs, though the difference was never significant. With a sensitivity of approximately 92 clones per million clonotypes, no persistent microchimeric T cell clones were detected. In the study, deep NGS was used to compare the TCR beta repertoires of mothers and children, and features distinguishing related mother-child pairs from unrelated individuals were sought. On average, the children were approximately 12 +/- 4 years old, while the mothers were about 37 +/- 4 years old. After adapter ligation was performed with NEBNext reagents, the libraries were sequenced on an Illumina HiSeq 2000 with 100+100 nt paired-end reads. To avoid cross-contamination, the mother libraries and the child libraries were prepared a month apart and sequenced in separate runs. For each donor, somewhere between roughly 450,000 and 2,000,000 distinct TCR beta clonotypes were identified. Naive TCR beta clonotypes were estimated from low-frequency clonotypes matched to each donor's FACS-determined naive share, without sorting.

The source of this sequence is a boy between 10 and 17 years old in good health. The V and J genes are TRBV27 and TRBJ2-3, with TRBD1 matching 9 junction bases. Input material: blood. The base sequence is TGTGCCAGCAAGCGACAGGGGGTTACAGATACGCAGTATTTT. Translated, it gives CASKRQGVTDTQYF.